Included here is one T cell receptor beta chain sequence, with context. The target antigen is unknown. This record belongs to a study of identical twins. TCRdb reprocessed the 5' RACE reads via MiXCR and lists one record per CDR3 protein. Here the sample spans under 500,000 distinct CDR3 sequences, roughly 13% being singletons. Study-wide results and limits: Conclusions relied on cross-sectional statistical analysis, not following the same donors.

Germline CDR1 reads WNHNN; CDR2 reads SYGVQD (reference sequence). Deletions cut 8 bases from V and 3 bases from J, with 16 bases between. The CDR3 covers 15 residues. A further study also used this sample, focusing on yellow fever vaccine responses in identical twins.

The clonotype comes from a woman between 18 and 29 years old in good health. Sequencing input: CD4+ T cells sorted from blood. The chain uses TRBV10-1 and TRBJ2-2; D gene uncertain. CDR3 sequence reads: CASRPAGRDTGELFF. The CDR3 DNA reads TGCGCCAGCCGGCCCGCAGGTCGGGACACCGGGGAGCTGTTTTTT.